One sample yielded the 17 T cell receptor beta chains listed below, sequenced in a study of blood T cell repertoires in COVID-19. Sequencing was performed with immunoSEQ multiplex PCR; in TCRdb, only in-frame clones are kept and a portion is missing. The sample lists some 430,000 clones, 90% occurring once. The material sequenced was PBMCs or T cells enriched from blood (not recorded which). Every receptor here comes from a man between 18 and 35 years old who had recovered from COVID-19.

CDR3 bases: TGTGCCAGCAGTCGACAGGGGCCCAATCAGCCCCAGCATTTT. Encoded protein: CASSRQGPNQPQHF. This chain connects TRBV27 to TRBJ1-5, with 8 bases lining up with TRBD1. V lost 5 bases to trimming and J lost 3 bases; unmatched junction nucleotides: 3. Germline CDR1 is MNHEY and CDR2 is SMNVEV (reference sequence). The CDR3 has 14 amino acids.

The chain is built from TRBV19 and TRBJ1-4; 10 bases align to TRBD1. CDR1 LNHDA and CDR2 SQIVND come from the germline V gene (reference sequence). The CDR3 contains 18 residues. V was pared by 8 bases and J by 0 bases, with 12 bases of the junction left unmatched. The CDR3, as DNA: TGTGCCAGTTCGAGGGGACAGGGGTTCCCTTCAACTAATGAAAAACTGTTTTTT. The encoded protein is CASSRGQGFPSTNEKLFF.

The V and J genes are TRBV30 and TRBJ1-5; TRBD1 is a possible D gene (6 bases). The CDR3 extends over 15 amino acids. V lost 4 bases, J lost 6 bases, and 19 bases lay in between. Looked up from germline, CDR1 is GTSNPN and CDR2 is SVGIG (reference sequence). The CDR3: CAWTDPGTLIQPQHF. DNA of the CDR3: TGTGCCTGGACCGATCCCGGGACACTAATTCAGCCCCAGCATTTT.

V and J are TRBV5-6 and TRBJ1-2; 7 bases match TRBD1. The V gene end was trimmed by 2 bases and the J gene end by 4 bases; junction bases not matched to a gene: 8. Germline CDR1 is SGHDT and CDR2 is YYEEEE. There are 15 residues in the CDR3. CDR3: CASSFPTGNIYGYTF. DNA of the CDR3: TGTGCCAGCAGCTTTCCGACAGGGAATATCTATGGCTACACCTTC.

The chain carries TRBV2 and TRBJ1-2; D is uncertain. The V and J ends lost 3 bases and 5 bases respectively, with 10 bases between them. CDR1 SNHLY and CDR2 FYNNEI come from the germline V gene. The CDR3 runs to 13 residues. Written as DNA, the CDR3 is TGTGCCAGCAGTGACTCAGGATTGTATGGCTACACCTTC. Translated, it gives CASSDSGLYGYTF.

Here the CDR3 DNA reads TGTGCCAGCAGTGAATCGACGGGGGGCGGGGAGCTGTTTTTT. Protein product: CASSESTGGGELFF. The chain is built from TRBV2 and TRBJ2-2; 7 bases line up with TRBD2. The germline gives CDR1 SNHLY, CDR2 FYNNEI. V gave up 2 bases and J gave up 7 bases; unmatched junction bases: 4. CDR3 length: 14 amino acids. Combining the CDR3 with reference TRBV2 and TRBJ2-2 gives the whole variable domain EPEVTQTPSHQVTQMGQEVILRCVPISNHLYFYWYRQILGQKVEFLVSFYNNEISEKSEIFDDQFSVERPDGSNFTLKIRSTKLEDSAMYFCASSESTGGGELFFGEGSRLTVL.

J is TRBJ1-3 and V is TRBV28; possible D gene TRBD1, 6 bases. The CDR3 totals 17 residues. V lost 6 bases to trimming and J lost 0 bases, with 18 bases between them. CDR1 is MDHEN and CDR2 is SYDVKM in the germline V gene. The CDR3 DNA reads TGTGCCAGCAGAGGGGGGTGGGGAGGGGGCTCTGGAAACACCATATATTTT. The encoded protein is CASRGGWGGGSGNTIYF.

The V gene is TRBV6-5, the J gene TRBJ1-6, with 8 bases fitting TRBD1. Germline-derived CDR1 and CDR2 are MNHEY and SVGAGI. V shed 6 bases, J shed 7 bases, and the junction held 5 bases outside the gene matches. The CDR3 is made up of 14 amino acids. In DNA form, the CDR3 reads TGTGCCAGCAGGTCAGGGGGCCAGAATTCACCCCTCCACTTT. Translated, it gives CASRSGGQNSPLHF.

The rearrangement uses TRBV28 and TRBJ2-2; D call uncertain. Trimming took 5 bases from V and 8 from J, leaving 6 bases between them. Germline CDR1 and CDR2: MDHEN and SYDVKM. The CDR3 spans 11 residues. The CDR3 sequence: CASSPRGELFF. The CDR3 bases are TGTGCCAGCAGTCCCCGGGGGGAGCTGTTTTTT. Drawing the rest from reference TRBV28 and TRBJ2-2, the complete variable domain is DVKVTQSSRYLVKRTGEKVFLECVQDMDHENMFWYRQDPGLGLRLIYFSYDVKMKEKGDIPEGYSVSREKKERFSLILESASTNQTSMYLCASSPRGELFFGEGSRLTVL.

V gene TRBV4-1 combines with J gene TRBJ1-4, with 7 bases matching TRBD1. Germline assignment: CDR1 MGHRA and CDR2 YSYEKL. V trimming: 0 bases; J trimming: 5 bases; junction bases outside the gene matches: 12. The CDR3 has 18 residues. The CDR3 is CASSQDGGLGTENEKLFF. The CDR3 region has the DNA TGCGCCAGCAGCCAAGATGGGGGACTCGGGACAGAGAATGAAAAACTGTTTTTT.

The chain joins TRBV27 to TRBJ1-1; D might be TRBD1 (6 bases). Germline V gene data show CDR1 as MNHEY and CDR2 as SMNVEV (reference sequence). V was clipped by 1 base and J by 1 base, with 13 bases between them. The CDR3 is 16 amino acids. CDR3 amino acids: CASSLYSAGANTEAFF. The CDR3 coding sequence is TGTGCCAGCAGTTTATACTCAGCAGGGGCGAACACTGAAGCTTTCTTT.

The chain employs TRBV27 and TRBJ2-3; 10 bases are a match to TRBD1. This CDR3 region has 16 residues. The germline V gene encodes CDR1 MNHEY and CDR2 SMNVEV (reference sequence). The V gene end was trimmed by 6 bases and the J gene end by 0 bases; junction bases not matched to a gene: 6. The CDR3 coding sequence is TGTGCCAGCAGCCGGGACAGGGGTTTTAGCACAGATACGCAGTATTTT. Amino acids: CASSRDRGFSTDTQYF.

V gene TRBV27 combines with J gene TRBJ2-2; 7 bases agree with TRBD1. The ends lost 4 bases at V and 5 bases at J; junction bases unmatched: 19. This CDR3 comprises 19 residues. In germline, CDR1 is MNHEY, CDR2 SMNVEV (reference sequence). The DNA for the CDR3 is TGTGCCAGCAGTTCTACCGGGACAGAATTTTTTTTTCGAACCGGGGAGCTGTTTTTT. As protein: CASSSTGTEFFFRTGELFF.

V and J are TRBV6-6 and TRBJ1-6; D is unresolved. Germline lookup yields CDR1 MNHNY and CDR2 SVGAGI (reference sequence). Trimming shortened V by 5 bases and J by 7 bases, and 6 bases separated the two germline ends. The CDR3 extends over 12 amino acids. The CDR3 coding sequence is TGTGCCAGCAGTCCTGTGAATTCACCCCTCCACTTT. Encoded protein: CASSPVNSPLHF.

The J gene is TRBJ2-2, the V gene TRBV7-3; 8 nucleotides line up with TRBD2. The CDR3 totals 16 residues. From germline, CDR1 is SGHTA and CDR2 FQGTGA. V trimming: 5 bases; J trimming: 0 bases; junction bases outside the gene matches: 5. CDR3 sequence reads: CASSPAGGTNTGELFF. For the CDR3, the DNA is TGTGCCAGCAGCCCCGCGGGGGGAACGAACACCGGGGAGCTGTTTTTT.

The chain has TRBV3-1 (or the pseudogene TRBV3-2) and TRBJ1-6; 7 nucleotides align to TRBD1. CDR3 length: 15 residues. Germline V lookup: CDR1 LGHDT, CDR2 YNNKEL (reference sequence). With 2 bases clipped from V and 7 bases from J, the junction kept 5 bases outside the gene matches. For the CDR3, the DNA is TGTGCCAGCAGCCAATCCGACAGGGAGAATTCACCCCTCCACTTT. It encodes CASSQSDRENSPLHF.

V and J are TRBV19 and TRBJ1-4; TRBD1 agrees at 8 bases. The CDR3 consists of 17 residues. V gave up 7 bases and J gave up 0 bases; unmatched junction bases: 10. Germline values: CDR1 LNHDA, CDR2 SQIVND (reference sequence). The DNA for the CDR3 is TGTGCCAGTAAAGAGGGCAGGGGGCCCACAACTAATGAAAAACTGTTTTTT. Protein: CASKEGRGPTTNEKLFF.